The present TCR beta chain was sequenced within a study of T cell repertoires in cytomegalovirus infection. Study overall: CMV infection plus the matching HLA type was flagged by public TCR beta signatures. Findings and caveats of the study: Frequencies of public TCR beta families were cumulated, and this identified carriers of CMV plus the relevant HLA. What dominated the ex vivo response were HLA-C-restricted CMV-specific TCR beta clonotypes.

Germline assignment: CDR1 MNHEY and CDR2 SVGEGT. This CDR3 comprises 15 residues. J lost 3 bases, V lost 6 bases, and 6 bases had no gene match. In this sample, this clonotype turned up a few times. Its antigen remains unknown. MiXCR, run by TCRdb on the reads, gives a single entry per CDR3 protein. The table has more than 150,000 distinct CDR3 sequences, 28% seen once. The TCR comes from a human donor in good health (CMV status not recorded). Some clones in this sample may be carry-over from other donors' samples. V gene TRBV6-2 or TRBV6-3 combines with J gene TRBJ2-1; 9 bases fit TRBD1. Source material: PBMCs. The CDR3 DNA sequence: TGTGCCAGCAGCGCGGACAGGGGATTCTACAATGAGCAGTTCTTC. Encoded protein: CASSADRGFYNEQFF.